The 31 T cell receptor beta chains in this list originate from one sample, sequenced in a study of blood T cells in healthy people across ages. With a J-beta primer mix and a sample-barcoded 5' primer, a second PCR ran 7 to 11 cycles. MiXCR, run by TCRdb on the 5' RACE reads, gives a single entry per CDR3 protein. The table shows approximately 800,000 distinct CDR3 sequences, with 58% occurring only once. What was sequenced was blood. These receptors came from a man aged 30 to 45 in good health.

The CDR3, as DNA: TGTGCCAGCAGTTCATGGAGGGGCCTAGGCGGAGGCCACAATGAGCAGTTCTTC. Amino acids: CASSSWRGLGGGHNEQFF. V and J are TRBV6-5 and TRBJ2-1; TRBD2 is a possible D gene (6 bases). The ends were cut back, 4 bases at V and 5 bases at J, with 24 bases in the middle. Germline lookup yields CDR1 MNHEY and CDR2 SVGAGI. The CDR3 contains 18 residues.

J is TRBJ1-2 and V is TRBV9; 8 bases match TRBD1. Trimming at V came to 4 bases and at J to 2 bases, leaving 7 bases not matched to a gene. The CDR3 extends over 15 amino acids. In germline, CDR1 is SGDLS, CDR2 YYNGEE. CDR3: CASSTGQGKNYGYTF. CDR3 sequence (DNA): TGTGCCAGCAGCACCGGACAGGGAAAAAACTATGGCTACACCTTC.

This clonotype was seen more than once but under ten times. The chain is built from TRBV20-1 and TRBJ2-7; no reliable D call. The V gene's germline CDR1 is DFQATT and CDR2 SNEGSKA (reference sequence). V lost 2 bases and J lost 3, with 11 bases in between. The CDR3 sequence is 13 residues long. As DNA, the CDR3 is TGCAGTGCTAGATTACAAGACGGCTACGAGCAGTACTTC. It yields the protein CSARLQDGYEQYF.

The chain employs TRBV7-9 and TRBJ1-4, with a weak D call TRBD1 (5 bases). Germline V gene lookup returns CDR1 SEHNR and CDR2 FQNEAQ (reference sequence). V dropped 4 bases and J dropped 3 bases, with 15 bases sitting between them. This CDR3 spans 16 amino acids. Here the CDR3 DNA reads TGTGCCAGCAGCTCGGGACCCTGGCTACCTAATGAAAAACTGTTTTTT. Translating gives CASSSGPWLPNEKLFF.

This clonotype has only a few counts. This sequence joins TRBV5-1 and TRBJ2-2, with D possibly TRBD1 on 5 matching bases. V lost 4 bases and J 7 bases, leaving 14 bases between the germline ends. Germline lookup yields CDR1 SGHRS and CDR2 YFSETQ. The CDR3 loop spans 14 amino acids. CDR3 region: CASSRQTSGGELFF. The CDR3 DNA is TGCGCCAGCAGCCGACAGACGTCGGGCGGGGAGCTGTTTTTT. Drawing the rest from reference TRBV5-1 and TRBJ2-2, the complete variable domain is KAGVTQTPRYLIKTRGQQVTLSCSPISGHRSVSWYQQTPGQGLQFLFEYFSETQRNKGNFPGRFSGRQFSNSRSEMNVSTLELGDSALYLCASSRQTSGGELFFGEGSRLTVL.

In this sample, this clonotype turned up a few times. The chain has TRBV7-2 and TRBJ2-7, with a tentative D call TRBD2 (5 bases). Trimming removed 4 bases at V and 5 bases at J, with 15 bases between. Germline V gene sequence: CDR1 SGHTA, CDR2 FQGNSA. The CDR3 has 14 residues. The CDR3 spells CASSSRSALNEQYF. As DNA, the CDR3 is TGTGCCAGCAGCTCCCGTAGCGCCCTCAACGAGCAGTACTTC.

Remarks on this clonotype: A read error may be the cause here, since a much bigger clone is one base away. This chain connects TRBV29-1 to TRBJ2-4; D unclear. The assigned J gene may be wrong: the sequence end matches TRBJ2-7 better. Germline V CDR1 and CDR2: SQVTM, ANQGSEA. This CDR3 is built from 11 residues. CDR3 loop: CSVDEEYEQYF. DNA of the CDR3: TGCAGCGTTGACGAGGAGTACGAGCAGTACTTC.

This clonotype occurred a few times. The chain is built from TRBV5-1 and TRBJ2-7; a weak D match, TRBD2 (6 bases). The CDR3 extends over 14 amino acids. Germline CDR1 reads SGHRS; CDR2 reads YFSETQ. The V gene lost 4 bases and the J gene lost 5 bases, with 16 bases spanning the gap. In DNA form, the CDR3 reads TGCGCCAGCAGCCCTCCGACTAGTCTCGACGAGCAGTACTTC. Its translation: CASSPPTSLDEQYF.

This sequence joins TRBV20-1 and TRBJ2-1; 10 positions agree with TRBD2. Per the germline V gene, CDR1 is DFQATT and CDR2 is SNEGSKA (reference sequence). V shed 3 bases and J 12 bases; nucleotides not matched to a gene: 8. The CDR3 length is 13 residues. Written as DNA, the CDR3 is TGCAGTGCTAGTGGGACTAGCGCTACGGCGCAGTTCTTC. It translates to CSASGTSATAQFF.

This clonotype was observed a handful of times. The V call is TRBV20-1, the J call TRBJ2-3, with D tentatively TRBD2 (6 bases). CDR1 DFQATT and CDR2 SNEGSKA come from the germline V gene (reference sequence). The CDR3 spans 14 residues. The ends were cut back, 6 bases at V and 2 bases at J, with 15 bases in the middle. Here the CDR3 reads CSATGGDSTDTQYF. CDR3 DNA: TGCAGTGCCACAGGCGGGGATTCCACAGATACGCAGTATTTT.

The count of this clonotype is one. V is TRBV7-9 and J is TRBJ2-7; TRBD2 aligns across 8 bases. The CDR3 has 15 residues. Trimming cost V 1 base and J 4 bases; bases outside gene matches: 6. Germline CDR1 reads SEHNR; CDR2 reads FQNEAQ (reference sequence). The CDR3 reads CASSLGGRFAYEQYF. CDR3 DNA: TGTGCCAGCAGCTTAGGCGGGAGGTTCGCATACGAGCAGTACTTC.

The chain couples TRBV6-2 or TRBV6-3 to TRBJ2-1; 9 positions agree with TRBD2. V shed 6 bases, J shed 4 bases, and the junction held 7 bases outside the gene matches. The germline V gene encodes CDR1 MNHEY and CDR2 SVGEGT. CDR3 length: 15 residues. The CDR3 nucleotides are TGTGCCAGCAGGCCTGGCGGACTAGCGTACAATGAGCAGTTCTTC. Translated, it gives CASRPGGLAYNEQFF.

The rearrangement joins TRBV6-2 or TRBV6-3 to TRBJ2-1, with 9 bases identical to TRBD2. Looked up from germline, CDR1 is MNHEY and CDR2 is SVGEGT. V was pared by 5 bases and J by 4 bases, with 15 bases of the junction left unmatched. The CDR3 has 18 amino acids. The CDR3 protein is CASSLSGNSGGPYNEQFF. The CDR3, as DNA: TGTGCCAGCAGTCTTTCGGGTAATAGCGGGGGTCCTTACAATGAGCAGTTCTTC.

Note on this clonotype: Germline is not matched at one junction end, which may reflect a read error. The chain employs TRBV20-1 and TRBJ2-3; D possibly corresponds to TRBD2 (7 bases). The CDR3 covers 14 residues. Looked up from germline, CDR1 is DFQATT and CDR2 is SNEGSKA (reference sequence). The DNA for the CDR3 is TGCAGTGCTAAAAAGGGGGGGCCAAAGGATACACAGTATTTT. Amino acids: CSAKKGGPKDTQYF.

This clonotype was seen a few times. This chain uses TRBV12-3 or TRBV12-4 with TRBJ1-6, with no clear D. V lost 8 bases to trimming and J lost 0 bases, with 17 bases between them. This CDR3 has 17 residues. The DNA for the CDR3 is TGTGCCAGCGGTTCTGGAGGGTCGAGCTCCTATAATTCACCCCTCCACTTT. Its protein product is CASGSGGSSSYNSPLHF.

The sample holds a few counts of this clonotype. V usage is TRBV10-3 and J usage is TRBJ1-2; D unresolved. CDR3 length equals 14 residues. Germline CDR1 ENHRY, CDR2 SYGVKD. Trimming took 0 bases from V and 7 from J, leaving 12 bases between them. As DNA, the CDR3 is TGTGCCATCAGTGAGTCTCAGCAGCGGGGTGGCTACACCTTC. Amino acid sequence: CAISESQQRGGYTF.

The table lists this clonotype with a few counts. V and J are TRBV27 and TRBJ2-1, with TRBD2 matching 10 bases. The CDR3 loop spans 16 amino acids. V lost 3 bases and J lost 4; bases outside the gene matches: 6. CDR1 and CDR2 from the germline V gene are MNHEY and SMNVEV (reference sequence). CDR3 DNA sequence: TGTGCCAGCAGTTTCGAGGCTAGCGGGGGATACAATGAGCAGTTCTTC. Translated, it gives CASSFEASGGYNEQFF.

The chain recombines TRBV19 with TRBJ2-5, with TRBD1 matching over 9 bases. CDR3 length: 16 amino acids. V gave up 3 bases and J gave up 4 bases; unmatched junction bases: 9. From germline, CDR1 is LNHDA and CDR2 SQIVND (reference sequence). This CDR3 reads CASSIYGQGLGETQYF. The DNA of the CDR3 is TGTGCCAGTAGTATTTATGGACAGGGGTTGGGAGAGACCCAGTACTTC.

The rearrangement links TRBV28 to TRBJ2-7; D is possibly TRBD1 (6 bases). Per germline, CDR1 MDHEN and CDR2 SYDVKM. The ends were cut back, 10 bases at V and 0 bases at J, with 13 bases in the middle. The CDR3 length is 13 residues. The CDR3 DNA sequence: TGTGCCACCTTCCCAGGGGACTCCTACGAGCAGTACTTC. Its protein is CATFPGDSYEQYF.

This clonotype was counted a few times. This sequence joins TRBV29-1 and TRBJ1-2; maybe TRBD1 (5 bases). The V gene lost 4 bases and the J gene lost 2 bases, with 8 bases spanning the gap. In germline, CDR1 is SQVTM, CDR2 ANQGSEA. CDR3 length: 12 amino acids. The CDR3, as DNA: TGCAGCGTTGCCAGGGCGAACTATGGCTACACCTTC. It yields the protein CSVARANYGYTF.

The chain is built from TRBV28 and TRBJ1-4; TRBD1 matches at 7 bases. Germline trimming cut 5 bases from V and 7 bases from J; bases unmatched to any gene: 7. Germline CDR1 is MDHEN and CDR2 is SYDVKM. CDR3 size: 14 residues. CDR3 nucleotides: TGTGCCAGCAGTACTCAGGGGGGAGGTGAAAAACTGTTTTTT. Its translation: CASSTQGGGEKLFF.

The chain employs TRBV6-1 and TRBJ2-3; 8 bases are shared with TRBD1. Germline assignment: CDR1 MNHNS and CDR2 SASEGT. Trimming took 0 bases from V and 1 from J; bases not matched to a gene: 0. CDR3 size: 15 residues. CDR3 bases: TGTGCCAGCAGTGAAGCGGGACAGGGCACAGATACGCAGTATTTT. Its protein is CASSEAGQGTDTQYF.

This clonotype was found a few times. The CDR3 coding sequence is TGTGCCAGCCGGGACCTAGTTAGTAGCTACACCTTC. Its translation is CASRDLVSSYTF. This chain uses TRBV10-3 with TRBJ1-2, with TRBD1 as a possible D gene (5 bases). The CDR3 sequence is 12 residues long. Germline CDR1 is ENHRY and CDR2 is SYGVKD. Trimming left V 10 bases short and J 9 bases short, with 18 bases between.

This clonotype has just a few counts. CDR3 sequence: CSEALAGADEQFF. The CDR3, as DNA: TGCAGTGAGGCCCTAGCGGGGGCTGATGAGCAGTTCTTC. The J gene is TRBJ2-1, the V gene TRBV20-1, with 10 bases lining up with TRBD2. This CDR3 has 13 amino acids. V gave up 7 bases and J gave up 8 bases; unmatched junction bases: 8. Germline CDR1 DFQATT, CDR2 SNEGSKA (reference sequence).

The chain links TRBV4-3 to TRBJ2-7; 7 bases are shared with TRBD1. The CDR3 spans 15 residues. The junction had 8 bases not matched to a gene; V was cut back by 2 bases and J by 4 bases. The germline gives CDR1 LGHNA, CDR2 YSLEER. The CDR3 spells CASSQLSGTEYEQYF. Written as DNA, the CDR3 is TGCGCCAGCAGCCAACTCTCGGGGACAGAATACGAGCAGTACTTC.

The chain links TRBV7-9 to TRBJ2-5, with 10 bases identical to TRBD2. V was clipped by 7 bases and J by 5 bases; unmatched bases: 7. Looked up from germline, CDR1 is SEHNR and CDR2 is FQNEAQ (reference sequence). The CDR3 is 14 residues long. This CDR3 reads CASTSGSYEETQYF. CDR3 in DNA: TGTGCCAGCACTAGCGGGAGTTACGAGGAGACCCAGTACTTC.

The V call is TRBV20-1, the J call TRBJ2-1; D is undetermined. Trimming stripped 0 bases from V and 6 bases from J, with 3 bases between. CDR1 and CDR2 (germline): DFQATT, SNEGSKA (reference sequence). CDR3 length: 11 amino acids. The CDR3 region is CSARECNEQFF. CDR3 DNA: TGCAGTGCTAGAGAGTGCAATGAGCAGTTCTTC.

The V and J genes are TRBV6-1 and TRBJ2-5; the match to TRBD2 covers 8 bases. Per germline, CDR1 MNHNS and CDR2 SASEGT. The CDR3 has 12 residues. CDR3 in amino acids: CALGGGYNEQYF. The CDR3 DNA reads TGTGCACTCGGGGGGGGCTACAATGAGCAGTACTTC.

The gene calls are TRBV9 and TRBJ2-1, with D perhaps matching TRBD1 or TRBD2 (6 bases each). Germline V gene sequence: CDR1 SGDLS, CDR2 YYNGEE. Trimming removed 3 bases at V and 2 bases at J, with 15 bases between. The length of the CDR3 is 16 residues. CDR3 bases: TGTGCCAGCAGCGCGGGGGCAGGGGTTGCCTACAATGAGCAGTTCTTC. This sequence encodes CASSAGAGVAYNEQFF.

This clonotype has a handful of counts. One base away lies a much larger clone, so this may be a sequencing read error. This chain connects TRBV4-2 to TRBJ1-6; 7 nucleotides match TRBD1. The CDR3 sequence is 14 residues long. CDR1 and CDR2 from the germline V gene are LGHNA and YNFKEQ. The CDR3 DNA reads as TGTGCCAGCAGCCAACCGGGACAGTGGGTACCCCCCCACTTT. Its protein product is CASSQPGQWVPPHF.

The V and J genes are TRBV29-1 and TRBJ2-1, with 7 nucleotides matching TRBD2. The CDR3 has 16 residues. Germline CDR1 and CDR2: SQVTM and ANQGSEA. CDR3 nucleotide sequence: TGCAGTGTTCCGGCTGGGAGTGGGGGGGGACACAATGAGCAGTTCTTC. Its protein is CSVPAGSGGGHNEQFF.